Shown below are 10 T cell receptor beta chains from a single sample sequenced in a study of shared clonotypes between healthy human individuals. TCRdb keeps only in-frame clones here, not all; method: immunoSEQ multiplex PCR. The table includes approximately 2.3 million clones, just over 90% detected once. Sequenced: naive CD4+ T cells from PBMCs. Described subset: CD45RA+ positively selected. Every receptor here comes from a man aged 18 to 30 in good health. Some clones in this sample may be carry-over from other donors' samples.

This chain links TRBV9 with TRBJ2-1; 11 nucleotides match TRBD2. Germline values: CDR1 SGDLS, CDR2 YYNGEE. The V gene end was trimmed by 3 bases and the J gene end by 5 bases; junction bases not matched to a gene: 10. The length of the CDR3 is 17 residues. The CDR3, as DNA: TGTGCCAGCAGCGCGGACCCCGGGACTAGCGGCAACAATGAGCAGTTCTTC. Translation: CASSADPGTSGNNEQFF.

The chain employs TRBV10-2 and TRBJ1-1; D not resolved. Germline assignment: CDR1 WSHSY and CDR2 SAAADI. The CDR3 has 14 residues. V lost 4 bases, J lost 1 base, and 10 bases lay in between. The CDR3 sequence is CASSVRTPNTEAFF. The CDR3 DNA is TGCGCCAGCAGTGTCCGGACCCCGAACACTGAAGCTTTCTTT.

The gene calls are TRBV19 and TRBJ1-1, with D possibly being TRBD1 (6 bases). Trimming took off 10 bases at V and 0 bases at J, with 21 bases between the two ends. Germline-derived CDR1 and CDR2 are LNHDA and SQIVND (reference sequence). CDR3 size: 16 residues. The CDR3 region is CATTQGNRFLNTEAFF. Here the CDR3 DNA reads TGTGCCACCACACAGGGCAACAGGTTTCTGAACACTGAAGCTTTCTTT.

The V and J genes are TRBV28 and TRBJ2-1, with 7 nucleotides matching TRBD2. V gave up 3 bases and J gave up 6 bases; unmatched junction bases: 8. The germline CDR1 and CDR2 sequences are MDHEN and SYDVKM. The CDR3 is 15 amino acids. The CDR3 loop reads CASSFASGRTNEQFF. CDR3 coding DNA: TGTGCCAGCAGTTTTGCTAGCGGCCGTACCAATGAGCAGTTCTTC.

About this clone itself: Other DNA sequences in the sample encode the same CDR3. The chain has TRBV20-1 and TRBJ2-3, with TRBD2 as a possible D gene (5 bases). This CDR3 has 11 residues. V was cut by 6 bases and J by 2 bases, with 6 bases left in between. The germline V gene encodes CDR1 DFQATT and CDR2 SNEGSKA (reference sequence). The CDR3 spells CSAGDTDTQYF. The CDR3 DNA reads as TGCAGTGCGGGAGACACAGATACGCAGTATTTT.

The V call is TRBV2, the J call TRBJ1-5; maybe TRBD1 (6 bases). Germline lookup yields CDR1 SNHLY and CDR2 FYNNEI. The CDR3 consists of 13 residues. The ends were cut back, 7 bases at V and 7 bases at J, with 14 bases in the middle. The CDR3 spells CASTPGVGQPQHF. CDR3 DNA: TGTGCCAGCACTCCAGGGGTAGGGCAGCCCCAGCATTTT.

This clone was seen once. The genes are TRBV6-1 and TRBJ2-7; D is perhaps TRBD2 (6 bases). The CDR3 is made up of 14 amino acids. The germline V gene encodes CDR1 MNHNS and CDR2 SASEGT. Deletions cut 2 bases from V and 1 base from J, with 9 bases between. CDR3 nucleotides: TGTGCCAGCAGTGAACTAGCGACATCCTACGAGCAGTACTTC. Residues: CASSELATSYEQYF.

The V and J genes are TRBV5-6 and TRBJ1-1; D is undetermined. Germline V gives CDR1 SGHDT, CDR2 YYEEEE. This CDR3 is 15 amino acids long. V was cut by 1 base and J by 1 base, with 11 bases left in between. CDR3 amino acids: CASSLSIAPNTEAFF. Written as DNA, the CDR3 is TGTGCCAGCAGCTTGTCGATTGCCCCGAACACTGAAGCTTTCTTT.

This clone was seen once. In DNA, the CDR3 is TGTGCCAGTAGTATAACTGGGACTTATAATACGCAGTATTTT. Protein product: CASSITGTYNTQYF. This chain links TRBV19 with TRBJ2-3, with a possible D match to TRBD2 (6 bases). CDR3 size: 14 residues. Germline CDR1 is LNHDA and CDR2 is SQIVND (reference sequence). V was pared by 2 bases and J by 7 bases, with 13 bases between. The whole variable domain, remainder taken from reference TRBV19 and TRBJ2-3, is DGGITQSPKYLFRKEGQNVTLSCEQNLNHDAMYWYRQDPGQGLRLIYYSQIVNDFQKGDIAEGYSVSREKKESFPLTVTSAQKNPTAFYLCASSITGTYNTQYFGPGTRLTVL.

In this sample, this clone turned up once. The chain carries TRBV7-2 and TRBJ2-5; a possible D gene is TRBD2 (6 bases). CDR3 length equals 15 residues. CDR1 is SGHTA and CDR2 is FQGNSA in the germline V gene. Trimming pared 2 bases from V and 9 bases from J, leaving 19 bases between. Here the CDR3 reads CASSLQQLGRRAQYF. In DNA form, the CDR3 reads TGTGCCAGCAGCTTACAACAGCTGGGAAGGAGGGCCCAGTACTTC.